The 24 T cell receptor beta chains below all came from one sample that was sequenced in a study of cytomegalovirus exposure and HLA in healthy donors. PCR was performed using 60 Vbeta and 13 Jbeta primers. Repertoires were generated with immunoSEQ multiplex PCR, while TCRdb's copy carries only in-frame clones and drops some. Found here are about 160,000 clones, roughly 80% of them singletons; the top ten hold around 1.3%. Input material: PBMCs. Source of these receptors: a woman between 45 and 65 years old in good health and CMV-seronegative.

The chain employs TRBV19 and TRBJ1-4; D not resolved. The germline V gene has CDR1 LNHDA and CDR2 SQIVND (reference sequence). V gave up 3 bases and J gave up 6 bases, with 20 bases separating them. This CDR3 has 17 amino acids. CDR3 residues: CASSIRAGGDRDEKLFF. In nucleotides, the CDR3 is TGTGCCAGTAGTATCCGGGCCGGCGGGGATAGGGATGAAAAACTGTTTTTT.

This chain uses TRBV15 with TRBJ1-3, with TRBD1 identical over 9 bases. The CDR3 loop spans 13 amino acids. Germline CDR1 is LNHNV and CDR2 is YYDKDF (reference sequence). Losses at the gene ends were 8 bases for V and 1 base for J; bases not matched to a gene: 0. The CDR3 here is CATGQGSGNTIYF. The CDR3 nucleotides are TGTGCCACCGGACAGGGGTCTGGAAACACCATATATTTT. Full variable domain (rest looked up from reference TRBV15 and TRBJ1-3): DAMVIQNPRYQVTQFGKPVTLSCSQTLNHNVMYWYQQKSSQAPKLLFHYYDKDFNNEADTPDNFQSRRPNTSFCFLDIRSPGLGDTAMYLCATGQGSGNTIYFGEGSWLTVV.

CDR3 in amino acids: CASSFVSSSYEQYF. The CDR3 coding sequence is TGTGCCAGCAGTTTTGTATCTAGCTCCTACGAGCAGTACTTC. V is TRBV28 and J is TRBJ2-7; D gene unclear. Germline CDR1 reads MDHEN; CDR2 reads SYDVKM. V lost 3 bases, J lost 0 bases, and 9 bases lay in between. The CDR3 runs to 14 residues.

The chain recombines TRBV19 with TRBJ2-7; D is possibly TRBD1 (5 bases). Germline CDR1 and CDR2: LNHDA and SQIVND (reference sequence). The CDR3 is made up of 16 amino acids. With 5 bases removed from V and 1 base from J, the gap between germline ends came to 18 bases. Written as DNA, the CDR3 is TGTGCCAGTAGTCCCAGGAACAGGAAAGGGTCCTACGAGCAGTACTTC. Its translation: CASSPRNRKGSYEQYF.

On this clone: An end of the junction does not agree with germline; a read error may underlie this. The chain joins TRBV6-1 to TRBJ1-5, with D perhaps matching TRBD1 (6 bases). CDR1 is MNHNS and CDR2 is SASEGT in the germline V gene. The CDR3 length is 13 residues. The CDR3 here is CATSQGSNQPQHF. Written as DNA, the CDR3 is TGTGCCACCAGTCAGGGGTCCAATCAGCCCCAGCATTTT.

CDR3 in amino acids: CASRSTGSSGTEAFF. In DNA form, the CDR3 reads TGTGCCAGCAGATCGACAGGGTCATCGGGCACTGAAGCTTTCTTT. This chain connects TRBV28 to TRBJ1-1; 7 bases agree with TRBD1. Trimming removed 6 bases from V and 4 bases from J; junction bases left unmatched: 11. The CDR3 is 15 residues long. Germline CDR1 and CDR2: MDHEN and SYDVKM.

The chain links TRBV10-3 to TRBJ2-7; 7 bases line up with TRBD1. The CDR3 runs 13 residues. V dropped 11 bases and J dropped 6; count of bases not matched to a gene: 13. From germline, CDR1 is ENHRY and CDR2 SYGVKD. The CDR3 loop is CASQRDSPVEQYF. For the CDR3, the DNA is TGTGCCTCCCAAAGGGACAGCCCGGTCGAGCAGTACTTC.

The J gene is TRBJ2-1, the V gene TRBV20-1; D gene uncertain. CDR1 is DFQATT, CDR2 SNEGSKA, per germline (reference sequence). This CDR3 has 10 residues. V was pared by 6 bases and J by 7 bases, with 7 bases between. CDR3 in DNA: TGCAGTGCAGCTGTAAATGAGCAGTTCTTC. It encodes CSAAVNEQFF.

The chain is built from TRBV27 and TRBJ2-5, with TRBD2 as a possible D gene (6 bases). The J call may be mistaken, given a closer DNA end match to TRBJ2-7. The germline V gene has CDR1 MNHEY and CDR2 SMNVEV (reference sequence). The CDR3 has 16 amino acids. The DNA of the CDR3 is TGTGCCAGCAGTTGGGGTCGGGAGACGAACTCCTACGAGCAGTACTTC. Residues: CASSWGRETNSYEQYF.

The chain couples TRBV4-3 to TRBJ2-7; D is undetermined. There are 13 residues in the CDR3. V shed 0 bases and J shed 3 bases, with 6 bases lying between them. Germline V gene lookup returns CDR1 LGHNA and CDR2 YSLEER. CDR3 sequence reads: CASSQEWSYEQYF. The CDR3 DNA reads as TGCGCCAGCAGCCAAGAATGGAGCTACGAGCAGTACTTC.

The gene calls are TRBV5-1 and TRBJ2-3; 7 bases match TRBD2. In germline, CDR1 is SGHRS, CDR2 YFSETQ. CDR3 size: 14 residues. The V and J ends lost 0 bases and 4 bases, in that order; junction bases with no gene match: 2. The CDR3 coding sequence is TGCGCCAGCAGCTTGGAACGGGAGGCAGATACGCAGTATTTT. Its translation: CASSLEREADTQYF.

This chain connects TRBV7-2 to TRBJ2-1; perhaps TRBD2 as D (5 bases). CDR3 length equals 15 residues. V was shortened by 1 base and J by 3 bases, with 10 bases between the two germline ends. The germline V gene encodes CDR1 SGHTA and CDR2 FQGNSA. The CDR3 DNA sequence: TGTGCCAGCAGCTTAGGGAGGATAGGCTACAATGAGCAGTTCTTC. Translated, it gives CASSLGRIGYNEQFF.

The chain combines TRBV11-2 with TRBJ1-6; D unclear. There are 13 residues in the CDR3. Between the trimmed V and J ends, which lost 5 bases and 8 bases, there was a span of 10 bases. Germline CDR1 is SGHAT and CDR2 is FQNNGV. The CDR3 region is CASSNKEYSPLHF. CDR3 coding DNA: TGTGCCAGCAGCAACAAGGAGTATTCACCCCTCCACTTT.

The rearrangement uses TRBV11-2 and TRBJ2-1; weak D call: TRBD1 (6 bases). The CDR3 is made up of 14 amino acids. Trimming pared 2 bases from V and 5 bases from J, leaving 10 bases between. Germline V gene data show CDR1 as SGHAT and CDR2 as FQNNGV. The CDR3 protein is CASSLTGMDNEQFF. The CDR3 coding sequence is TGTGCCAGCAGCTTAACAGGGATGGACAATGAGCAGTTCTTC.

The CDR3 nucleotides are TGTGCCAGCAGGGCGACAGGGGGCAACTATGGCTACACCTTC. It yields the protein CASRATGGNYGYTF. This rearrangement joins TRBV6-6 to TRBJ1-2; 10 bases line up with TRBD1. Germline V gene sequence: CDR1 MNHNY, CDR2 SVGAGI (reference sequence). V lost 6 bases and J lost 2; bases outside the gene matches: 3. The CDR3 spans 14 residues.

The chain employs TRBV6-5 and TRBJ2-1, with a tentative D call TRBD2 (6 bases). Per the germline V gene, CDR1 is MNHEY and CDR2 is SVGAGI. Trimming cost V 2 bases and J 1 base, with 9 bases left between them. The CDR3 is 15 residues long. CDR3 coding DNA: TGTGCCAGCAGTTACCGGGCGGGATCCTACAATGAGCAGTTCTTC. Translated: CASSYRAGSYNEQFF.

The V and J genes are TRBV2 and TRBJ1-6; TRBD1 aligns across 7 bases. Per the germline V gene, CDR1 is SNHLY and CDR2 is FYNNEI. V lost 6 bases and J lost 6; bases outside the gene matches: 11. CDR3 size: 16 residues. This chain's CDR3 is CASRETGTALNSPLHF. CDR3 in DNA: TGTGCCAGCAGAGAGACCGGGACAGCCCTTAATTCACCCCTCCACTTT.

The genes are TRBV4-3 and TRBJ2-7; 7 bases map to TRBD1. Germline CDR1 and CDR2: LGHNA and YSLEER. The trim removed 4 bases at V and 3 bases at J, leaving 15 bases unmatched. This CDR3 is 17 amino acids long. CDR3 DNA: TGCGCCAGCAGCCCGCATCACATGACAGGGAATAACTACGAGCAGTACTTC. Protein product: CASSPHHMTGNNYEQYF.

This clone was found a few times. V gene TRBV19 combines with J gene TRBJ1-1; D not certain. V was cut by 7 bases and J by 4 bases, with 10 bases left in between. The CDR3 has 12 amino acids. Per germline, CDR1 LNHDA and CDR2 SQIVND (reference sequence). The DNA of the CDR3 is TGTGCCAGTAAGAGGGTGAGCACTGAAGCTTTCTTT. This codes for CASKRVSTEAFF.

This chain joins TRBV10-1 and TRBJ2-7, with D hard to call. Between the trimmed V and J ends, which lost 2 bases and 2 bases, there was a span of 7 bases. Germline loops: CDR1 WNHNN, CDR2 SYGVQD (reference sequence). The CDR3 length is 13 residues. The CDR3 reads CASSEGLAYEQYF. DNA of the CDR3: TGCGCCAGCAGTGAGGGGCTTGCCTACGAGCAGTACTTC.

There are a few counts of this clone. DNA of the CDR3: TGTGCCAGCTCACCTCGGGGAGGGAACGAAAAACTGTTTTTT. This encodes CASSPRGGNEKLFF. The V gene is TRBV18, the J gene TRBJ1-4; D not certain. Germline lookup yields CDR1 KGHSH and CDR2 LQKENI. The CDR3 spans 14 residues. With 3 bases removed from V and 8 bases from J, the gap between germline ends came to 13 bases. The whole variable domain, remainder taken from reference TRBV18 and TRBJ1-4, is NAGVMQNPRHLVRRRGQEARLRCSPMKGHSHVYWYRQLPEEGLKFMVYLQKENIIDESGMPKERFSAEFPKEGPSILRIQQVVRGDSAAYFCASSPRGGNEKLFFGSGTQLSVL.

This clone turned up a few times. The J gene is TRBJ1-2, the V gene TRBV20-1; D gene unclear. Germline CDR1 DFQATT, CDR2 SNEGSKA (reference sequence). Trimming removed 3 bases at V and 4 bases at J, with 6 bases between. The CDR3 is 11 amino acids. The CDR3 spells CSASNGYGYTF. The CDR3 bases are TGCAGTGCTAGTAACGGCTATGGCTACACCTTC.

V gene TRBV6-5 combines with J gene TRBJ1-2; maybe TRBD1 (5 bases). The V gene's germline CDR1 is MNHEY and CDR2 SVGAGI. V was cut by 8 bases and J by 7 bases, with 20 bases left in between. The CDR3 has 14 residues. CDR3 in DNA: TGTGCCAGCCGACCGGGGGGTCGGGGTGGTGGCTACACCTTC. Protein sequence: CASRPGGRGGGYTF.

This clone was recorded only once. This chain joins TRBV6-5 and TRBJ2-7; 11 nucleotides match TRBD1. The end of the DNA fits TRBJ2-5 better, so the J call may be wrong. The CDR3 loop spans 15 amino acids. CDR1 is MNHEY and CDR2 is SVGAGI in the germline V gene. CDR3 sequence reads: CASHRGTGGPRTQYF. The CDR3 nucleotides are TGTGCCAGCCACCGCGGGACAGGGGGTCCAAGGACCCAGTACTTC.